The TCR beta chain under discussion was sequenced for a study of T cells in narcolepsy. Study as a whole: Donors had narcolepsy type 1 or type 2, or were healthy controls.

Germline-derived CDR1 and CDR2 are MNHNS and SASEGT. V lost 10 bases to trimming and J lost 1 base, with 12 bases between them. This CDR3 region has 13 residues. This clone was observed a single time. Its target is not known. Sequenced by immunoSEQ multiplex PCR; TCRdb stores in-frame clones only, minus some. The sample consists of approximately 20,000 clones, 92% of them appearing once. Broader study findings: Some memory CD4+ repertoires had no autoreactive clone sequences. HCRT-specific and TRIB2-specific autoreactive clonotypes appeared among same-patient CSF and blood CD4+ clonotypes. Reportedly, autoreactive clonotypes were serially detected in patients' blood but not controls'.

The J gene is TRBJ2-3, the V gene TRBV6-1; no reliable D call. The clonotype was recovered from a human donor with narcolepsy. The sequencing input was CD45RA- memory CD4+ T cells from PBMCs. The chain's CDR3 is CATKVQGTDTQYF. The DNA for the CDR3 is TGTGCCACAAAGGTGCAGGGCACAGATACGCAGTATTTT.